The 21 T cell receptor beta chains given below trace back to one sample, sequenced in a study of CXCR3-negative and CXCR3-positive naive CD8 T cells. All TRB cDNA libraries came from 5' RACE performed with UMI labels. For each CDR3 protein, TCRdb gives one entry from its re-call of the 5' RACE reads, without DNA. The specimen's table records more than 45,000 distinct CDR3 sequences. The sequenced material came from naive CXCR3- CD8+ T cells from blood. The sample's subset: CD45RO-CCR7+CD27+CD95- naive CD8+ T cells lacking CXCR3 (TNR3-). These receptors all come from a human donor in good health. Some clones in this sample may be carry-over from other donors' samples.

This chain joins TRBV7-9 and TRBJ2-1. CDR1 and CDR2 from the germline V gene are SEHNR and FQNEAQ (reference sequence). This CDR3 spans 16 amino acids. Here the CDR3 reads CASSPMGTSTYNEQFF.

V is TRBV7-9 and J is TRBJ2-1. Germline V gene sequence: CDR1 SEHNR, CDR2 FQNEAQ (reference sequence). CDR3 length: 13 residues. This CDR3 is CASSAQRLNEQFF.

The rearrangement uses TRBV7-7 and TRBJ2-7. The CDR3 contains 14 residues. The germline CDR1 and CDR2 sequences are SSHAT and FNYEAQ (reference sequence). Here the CDR3 reads CASSLGAGDYEQYF.

The CDR3 reads CASSLDREVEKLFF. The V and J genes are TRBV7-9 and TRBJ1-4. CDR3 length: 14 residues. Germline V gene lookup returns CDR1 SEHNR and CDR2 FQNEAQ (reference sequence).

The chain uses TRBV20-1 and TRBJ2-1; TCRdb's D call, TRBD2, is unchecked because there is no DNA. This CDR3 has 15 residues. CDR1 and CDR2 (germline): DFQATT, SNEGSKA (reference sequence). The CDR3 sequence: CSARTSGGSENEQFF.

The genes are TRBV6-2 or TRBV6-3 and TRBJ2-3; the D call from TCRdb, TRBD2, cannot be confirmed without DNA. The CDR3 is 16 amino acids. Germline loops: CDR1 MNHEY, CDR2 SVGEGT. CDR3 protein: CASPLRERGGMYTQYF.

The chain carries TRBV7-2 and TRBJ2-7. The germline gives CDR1 SGHTA, CDR2 FQGNSA. CDR3 size: 12 residues. The CDR3 sequence is CASSQQAYEQYF.

The chain links TRBV6-4 to TRBJ2-1; TCRdb lists TRBD2, though no DNA is available to test this call. CDR1 MRHNA and CDR2 SNTAGT come from the germline V gene. This CDR3 has 15 amino acids. The CDR3 sequence is CASSDPSGGHNEQFF.

The chain uses TRBV28 and TRBJ2-7; the TCRdb D gene call, TRBD1, has no DNA to confirm it. CDR1 and CDR2 (germline): MDHEN, SYDVKM. CDR3 length: 13 amino acids. CDR3 sequence: CASTADRVNEQYF.

CDR3 residues: CASSSTFNSPLHF. V is TRBV27 and J is TRBJ1-6. CDR1 is MNHEY and CDR2 is SMNVEV in the germline V gene (reference sequence). This CDR3 region has 13 residues.

V and J are TRBV5-5 and TRBJ1-2; TCRdb lists TRBD1, though no DNA is available to test this call. Germline V CDR1 and CDR2: SGHKS, YYEKEE (reference sequence). This CDR3 contains 15 residues. The CDR3 sequence: CASSFWTGSNYGYTF.

This rearrangement joins TRBV20-1 to TRBJ1-1; TCRdb's assignment of TRBD1 cannot be checked, as there is no DNA. The CDR3 extends over 15 amino acids. CDR1 is DFQATT and CDR2 is SNEGSKA in the germline V gene (reference sequence). CDR3 protein: CSAPVPGPLNTEAFF.

V gene TRBV7-9 combines with J gene TRBJ2-1; TCRdb's D gene call, TRBD1, goes unchecked for lack of DNA. This CDR3 is 15 amino acids long. The germline V gene has CDR1 SEHNR and CDR2 FQNEAQ (reference sequence). The CDR3 is CASSAGHRSYNEQFF.

The gene calls are TRBV7-9 and TRBJ1-4; the TCRdb D gene call, TRBD1, has no DNA to confirm it. The CDR3 sequence is 16 residues long. Germline V lookup: CDR1 SEHNR, CDR2 FQNEAQ (reference sequence). CDR3 loop: CASSLVRGQGDEKLFF.

The genes are TRBV25-1 and TRBJ1-1; with no DNA, the TCRdb D assignment of TRBD1 cannot be verified. Germline V gene lookup returns CDR1 MGHDK and CDR2 SYGVNS. The CDR3 has 13 residues. The CDR3: CASRGQMNTEAFF.

V gene TRBV5-1 combines with J gene TRBJ2-5; TCRdb's assignment of TRBD1 cannot be checked, as there is no DNA. The CDR3 length is 18 residues. Germline V gives CDR1 SGHRS, CDR2 YFSETQ. The CDR3 sequence: CASSSPHFRTDYQETQYF.

The chain couples TRBV18 to TRBJ2-7. Looked up from germline, CDR1 is KGHSH and CDR2 is LQKENI. The CDR3 totals 14 residues. CDR3 protein: CASSPTVRDYEQYF.

The rearrangement joins TRBV5-1 to TRBJ2-1; the TCRdb D gene call, TRBD2, has no DNA to confirm it. CDR1 is SGHRS, CDR2 YFSETQ, per germline. This CDR3 is 16 amino acids long. CDR3 region: CASSLATVPPWNEQFF.

The chain combines TRBV7-2 with TRBJ2-1. The CDR3 length is 15 residues. Looked up from germline, CDR1 is SGHTA and CDR2 is FQGNSA. CDR3: CASSLAAQPNNEQFF.

The rearrangement joins TRBV6-2 or TRBV6-3 to TRBJ2-2; the TCRdb D gene call, TRBD1, has no DNA to confirm it. The CDR3 contains 14 residues. From germline, CDR1 is MNHEY and CDR2 SVGEGT. CDR3 region: CASSYVGGAGELFF.

The chain's CDR3 is CSARSREGMRDEQFF. This rearrangement joins TRBV20-1 to TRBJ2-1; without DNA, the TCRdb call of TRBD2 cannot be checked. CDR3 length equals 15 residues. CDR1 is DFQATT, CDR2 SNEGSKA, per germline (reference sequence).